A selection of T cell receptor beta chains follows, all from one sample in a study of T cell responses to AZD1222 COVID-19 vaccine. Method: immunoSEQ multiplex PCR; TCRdb's copy keeps in-frame clones and lacks some. Among about 170,000 clones listed, around 90% were seen once. Sequenced here: peripheral blood, sampled on day 0 of AZD1222 vaccination. These receptor sequences come from an adult in good health. Each CDR3 is given with its conserved first and last residue. A D gene is named only where the DNA matches it firmly. Only some rows state a clone size, as once, few, many or a class for expanded clones.

V gene	J gene	D gene	clone size	CDR3 DNA	CDR3 protein
TRBV5-3	TRBJ2-3	TRBD2	-	TGTGCCAGAAGCCACACCCCTAGCGGAGGTAGCACAGATACGCAGTATTTT	CARSHTPSGGSTDTQYF
TRBV5-1	TRBJ1-1	TRBD1	-	TGCGCCAGCAGCCGAGGGGGCGACAGGACTGAAGCTTTCTTT	CASSRGGDRTEAFF
TRBV9	TRBJ1-2	TRBD1	-	TGTGCCAGCAGCGTAGCGACAGGGGGCTTCTATGGCTACACCTTC	CASSVATGGFYGYTF
TRBV6-2/TRBV6-3	TRBJ2-3	-	-	TGTGCCAGCAGTTTAGTCACAGATACGCAGTATTTT	CASSLVTDTQYF
TRBV5-4	TRBJ1-5	TRBD1	-	TGTGCCAGCAGCTTAAAAGGGACAGATCAGCCCCAGCATTTT	CASSLKGTDQPQHF
TRBV6-5	TRBJ1-5	TRBD1	-	TGTGCCAGCAGCTCACAGGGGTACAATCAGCCCCAGCATTTT	CASSSQGYNQPQHF
TRBV19	TRBJ1-1	-	-	TGTGCCAGTAGTATAGGGGGGATGGGCACTGAAGCTTTCTTT	CASSIGGMGTEAFF
TRBV5-1	TRBJ1-4	TRBD1	-	TGCGCCAGCAGACCAGGGGGAGCCTCTAATGAAAAACTGTTTTTT	CASRPGGASNEKLFF
TRBV6-5	TRBJ2-5	-	-	TGTGCCAGCAGTTACAATATAGGAGAGACCCAGTACTTC	CASSYNIGETQYF
TRBV5-1	TRBJ1-2	-	-	TGCGCCAGCAGCTTGAACAGTCAAAACTATGGCTACACCTTC	CASSLNSQNYGYTF
TRBV11-2	TRBJ1-2	TRBD1	-	TGTGCCAGTGGGACAGGGAACTATGGCTACACCTTC	CASGTGNYGYTF
TRBV6-5	TRBJ1-4	-	-	TGTGCCAGCAGTTACTCGCTCCATACAACTAATGAAAAACTGTTTTTT	CASSYSLHTTNEKLFF
TRBV4-1	TRBJ2-3	-	-	TGCGCCAGCAGCCAAGAGGGACACAGCACAGATACGCAGTATTTT	CASSQEGHSTDTQYF
TRBV5-1	TRBJ2-3	-	-	TGCGCCAGCCAGATCGGAAGGGACGGAGGCACAGATACGCAGTATTTT	CASQIGRDGGTDTQYF
TRBV5-1	TRBJ1-1	TRBD1	few	TGCGCCAGCAGCTCGGGACAGGTGAACACTGAAGCTTTCTTT	CASSSGQVNTEAFF
TRBV5-1	TRBJ2-5	-	-	TGCGCCAGCAGCTTGGGAGGTGGAGAGACCCAGTACTTC	CASSLGGGETQYF
TRBV7-2	TRBJ2-1	-	-	TGTGCCAGCAGCTTAGCGGGGGGGCTGGAGCAGTTCTTC	CASSLAGGLEQFF
TRBV7-9	TRBJ2-5	-	-	TGTGCCAGCAGCTTAGTCCTGATACAAGAGACCCAGTACTTC	CASSLVLIQETQYF
TRBV5-4	TRBJ1-6	-	-	TGTGCCAGCAGCTTGGCCTTCGGGGGACCCTATAATTCACCCCTCCACTTT	CASSLAFGGPYNSPLHF
TRBV18	TRBJ2-3	-	-	TGTGCCAGCTCACCTGGGAGGAGCACAGATACGCAGTATTTT	CASSPGRSTDTQYF
TRBV7-9	TRBJ1-2	-	-	TGTGCCAGCAGCTTAGACAGCAACTATGGCTACACCTTC	CASSLDSNYGYTF
TRBV18	TRBJ1-2	TRBD1	once	TGTGCCAGCTCACCACGGACAGGGGGCGATAATGGCTACACCTTC	CASSPRTGGDNGYTF
TRBV18	TRBJ2-5	-	-	TGTGCCAGCTCACCCCGCGGGACTTTTCAAGAGACCCAGTACTTC	CASSPRGTFQETQYF
TRBV5-6	TRBJ2-7	TRBD1	-	TGTGCCAGCAGCTTGGTTGGGACAGGGAGCTACGAGCAGTACTTC	CASSLVGTGSYEQYF
TRBV2	TRBJ2-7	-	-	TGTGCCAGCAGCCTAGGGTTCGAGCAGTACTTC	CASSLGFEQYF
TRBV12-3/TRBV12-4	TRBJ1-1	-	-	TGTGCCAGCAGACGCGACAAGAACACTGAAGCTTTCTTT	CASRRDKNTEAFF
TRBV18	TRBJ1-1	-	-	TGTGCCAGCTCACCACCGGAAGGACGGAACACTGAAGCTTTCTTT	CASSPPEGRNTEAFF
TRBV30	TRBJ1-1	-	-	TGTGCCTGGATCTTACCGGGACACATAAACACTGAAGCTTTCTTT	CAWILPGHINTEAFF
TRBV27	TRBJ1-2	-	-	TGTGCCAGCAGCAAATTAGACAGTAACTATGGCTACACCTTC	CASSKLDSNYGYTF
TRBV14	TRBJ2-7	TRBD2	-	TGTGCCAGCAGCCGGAAGACTAGCGGTTCCTACGAGCAGTACTTC	CASSRKTSGSYEQYF
TRBV5-1	TRBJ2-3	-	once	TGCGCCAGCAGCCCCATAACGGGTGTCACAGATACGCAGTATTTT	CASSPITGVTDTQYF
TRBV3-1/TRBV3-2	TRBJ2-7	-	-	TGTGCCAGCAGCCAAGAAGTCAGGGGCTACGAGCAGTACTTC	CASSQEVRGYEQYF
TRBV12-3/TRBV12-4	TRBJ2-5	-	-	TGTGCCAGCAGTTTTGACACCCTGGAGACCCAGTACTTC	CASSFDTLETQYF
TRBV13	TRBJ2-5	TRBD2	-	TGTGCCAGCAGCTTAAGCGGGGGACAAGAGACCCAGTACTTC	CASSLSGGQETQYF
TRBV5-1	TRBJ2-4	-	-	TGCGCCAGCAGCTTTCGGGGCAGGGGAGACATTCAGTACTTC	CASSFRGRGDIQYF
TRBV4-1	TRBJ1-3	-	few	TGCGCCAGCAGCCCTCAAGGGGGTACTTTTGGAAACACCATATATTTT	CASSPQGGTFGNTIYF
TRBV7-9	TRBJ2-7	-	-	TGTGCCAGCAGCCTCAGCTCCTACGAGCAGTACTTC	CASSLSSYEQYF
TRBV18	TRBJ2-7	-	-	TGTGCCAGCTCACTGGAGGGGGGTTTCCACGAGCAGTACTTC	CASSLEGGFHEQYF
TRBV24-1	TRBJ2-3	-	-	TGTGCCACCAGTGGTCAGGGGTTGGATACGCAGTATTTT	CATSGQGLDTQYF
TRBV5-5	TRBJ1-1	-	-	TGTGCCAGCAGCCCCACCGGGTGGGAGGGCACTGAAGCTTTCTTT	CASSPTGWEGTEAFF
TRBV6-5	TRBJ1-5	TRBD1	-	TGTGCCCTACTTGGGACAGACGGTCAGCCCCAGCATTTT	CALLGTDGQPQHF
TRBV11-2	TRBJ2-7	-	-	TGTGCCAGCAGGTCGACCGGGCCTTACGACTACGAGCAGTACTTC	CASRSTGPYDYEQYF
TRBV19	TRBJ1-1	-	-	TGTGCCAGTAGTCCTCAGGTCGGTGAAGCTTTCTTT	CASSPQVGEAFF
TRBV11-2	TRBJ1-1	-	-	TGTGCCAGCAGCCAGAACACTGAAGCTTTCTTT	CASSQNTEAFF
TRBV27	TRBJ2-7	-	-	TGTGCCAGCAGTTTAAGTCCAGGGGGGGCCTACGAGCAGTACTTC	CASSLSPGGAYEQYF
TRBV6-2/TRBV6-3	TRBJ1-1	-	-	TGTGCCAGCAGTTACTTGAACACTGAAGCTTTCTTT	CASSYLNTEAFF